Listed here are 5 T cell receptor beta chains from one sample, sequenced in a study of identical twins. Via MiXCR, TCRdb re-called the 5' RACE reads, giving one row per CDR3 protein. Of 1.5 million to 2 million distinct CDR3 sequences listed, more than 30% are singletons. Sequencing was performed on cord blood. These receptors all come from a newborn girl in good health.

V usage is TRBV7-2 and J usage is TRBJ1-1; 10 bases are a match to TRBD1. CDR1 and CDR2 from the germline V gene are SGHTA and FQGNSA. The CDR3 is made up of 15 amino acids. V lost 5 bases, J lost 5 bases, and 8 bases stayed unmatched. The CDR3 DNA is TGTGCCAGCAGCCCGACAGGGGGCAAAAAGACTGAAGCTTTCTTT. It is translated as CASSPTGGKKTEAFF.

CDR3 DNA sequence: TGTGCCAGCAGTCCTCTAGACAGTCCCCGGGACTACGAGCAGTACTTC. Protein product: CASSPLDSPRDYEQYF. The chain links TRBV28 to TRBJ2-7, with D possibly being TRBD1 or TRBD2 (5 bases each). Trimming stripped 5 bases from V and 3 bases from J, with 20 bases between. Germline CDR1 reads MDHEN; CDR2 reads SYDVKM. CDR3 length equals 16 residues.

In this sample, this clonotype turned up many times. The rearrangement links TRBV7-9 to TRBJ1-2; TRBD1 agrees at 11 bases. The V segment lost 4 bases and the J segment 2 bases; nucleotides outside the gene matches: 6. This CDR3 region has 16 residues. The germline CDR1 and CDR2 sequences are SEHNR and FQNEAQ (reference sequence). The CDR3 coding sequence is TGTGCCAGCAGCTCACACCGGGACAGGGGGAACTATGGCTACACCTTC. Protein product: CASSSHRDRGNYGYTF.

This clonotype showed up just a few times. This sequence joins TRBV18 and TRBJ2-3; possible D gene TRBD1, 6 bases. The V end lost 1 base, the J end lost 2 bases, and 10 bases lay between the germline ends. The CDR3 runs to 15 residues. The germline gives CDR1 KGHSH, CDR2 LQKENI. The CDR3 DNA reads as TGTGCCAGCTCACCACTCGGACAGAACACAGATACGCAGTATTTT. It encodes CASSPLGQNTDTQYF. The complete variable domain, with remaining parts taken from reference TRBV18 and TRBJ2-3, reads NAGVMQNPRHLVRRRGQEARLRCSPMKGHSHVYWYRQLPEEGLKFMVYLQKENIIDESGMPKERFSAEFPKEGPSILRIQQVVRGDSAAYFCASSPLGQNTDTQYFGPGTRLTVL.

The chain combines TRBV9 with TRBJ2-2; D not certain. Germline values: CDR1 SGDLS, CDR2 YYNGEE. The V end lost 2 bases, the J end lost 1 base, and 6 bases lay between the germline ends. This CDR3 spans 14 amino acids. CDR3 sequence (DNA): TGTGCCAGCAGCGTCGACTTGAACACCGGGGAGCTGTTTTTT. It is translated as CASSVDLNTGELFF. The variable domain in full, completed from reference TRBV9 and TRBJ2-2, reads DSGVTQTPKHLITATGQRVTLRCSPRSGDLSVYWYQQSLDQGLQFLIQYYNGEERAKGNILERFSAQQFPDLHSELNLSSLELGDSALYFCASSVDLNTGELFFGEGSRLTVL.